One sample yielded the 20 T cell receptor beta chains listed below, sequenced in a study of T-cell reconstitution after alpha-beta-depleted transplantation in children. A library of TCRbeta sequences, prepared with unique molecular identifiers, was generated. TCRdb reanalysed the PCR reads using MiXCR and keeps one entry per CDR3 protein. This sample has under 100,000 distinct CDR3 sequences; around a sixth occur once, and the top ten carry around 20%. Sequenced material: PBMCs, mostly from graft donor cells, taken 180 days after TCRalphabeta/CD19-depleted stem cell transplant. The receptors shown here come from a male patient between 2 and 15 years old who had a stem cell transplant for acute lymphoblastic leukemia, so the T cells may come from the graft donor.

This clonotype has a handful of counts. The CDR3 loop reads CASSVVGEQYF. The CDR3 DNA sequence: TGCGCCAGCAGCGTGGTGGGCGAGCAGTACTTC. V usage is TRBV10-2 and J usage is TRBJ2-7; no clear D gene. From germline, CDR1 is WSHSY and CDR2 SAAADI. V was cut by 6 bases and J by 6 bases, with 9 bases left in between. CDR3 length: 11 amino acids.

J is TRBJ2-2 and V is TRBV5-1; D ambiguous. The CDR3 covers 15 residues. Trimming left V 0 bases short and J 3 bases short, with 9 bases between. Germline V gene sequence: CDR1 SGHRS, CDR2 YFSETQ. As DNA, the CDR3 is TGCGCCAGCAGCTTGGAAGGGTTAGACACCGGGGAGCTGTTTTTT. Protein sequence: CASSLEGLDTGELFF.

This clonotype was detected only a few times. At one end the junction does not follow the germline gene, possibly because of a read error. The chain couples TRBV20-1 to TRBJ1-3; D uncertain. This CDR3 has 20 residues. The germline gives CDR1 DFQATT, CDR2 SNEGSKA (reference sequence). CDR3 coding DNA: TGCTGTGCTAGAGATCTCCTGCCTTGGTCCGCCCGATTATCCGGAAACACCATATATTTT. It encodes CCARDLLPWSARLSGNTIYF.

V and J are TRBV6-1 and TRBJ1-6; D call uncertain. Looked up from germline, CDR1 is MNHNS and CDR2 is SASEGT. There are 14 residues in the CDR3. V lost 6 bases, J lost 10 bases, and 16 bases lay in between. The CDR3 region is CASSAGRRGSPLHF. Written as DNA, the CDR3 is TGTGCCAGCAGCGCCGGGAGGCGGGGATCACCCCTCCACTTT.

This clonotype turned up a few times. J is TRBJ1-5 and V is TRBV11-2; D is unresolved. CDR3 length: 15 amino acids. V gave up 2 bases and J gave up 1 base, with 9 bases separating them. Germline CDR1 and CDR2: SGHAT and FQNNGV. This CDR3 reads CASSLSPGSNQPQHF. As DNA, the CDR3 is TGTGCCAGCAGCTTAAGTCCGGGAAGCAATCAGCCCCAGCATTTT.

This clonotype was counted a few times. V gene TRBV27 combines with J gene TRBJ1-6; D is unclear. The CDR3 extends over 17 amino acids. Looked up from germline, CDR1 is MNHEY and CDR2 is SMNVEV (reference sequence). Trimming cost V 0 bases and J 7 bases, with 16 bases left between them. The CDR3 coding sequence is TGTGCCAGCAGTTTATCGTTTATGCCGAGGGAAAATTCACCCCTCCACTTT. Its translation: CASSLSFMPRENSPLHF.

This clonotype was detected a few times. Here the CDR3 reads CASSLVAGSYEQYF. CDR3 DNA sequence: TGCGCCAGCAGCTTGGTCGCCGGATCCTACGAGCAGTACTTC. The V and J genes are TRBV5-1 and TRBJ2-7; no clear D gene. Trimming cost V 0 bases and J 1 base, with 8 bases left between them. The CDR3 runs 14 residues. Germline V gene sequence: CDR1 SGHRS, CDR2 YFSETQ.

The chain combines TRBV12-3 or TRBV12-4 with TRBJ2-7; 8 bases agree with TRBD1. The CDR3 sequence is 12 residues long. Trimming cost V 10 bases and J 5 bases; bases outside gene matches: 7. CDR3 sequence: CATTGARDEQYF. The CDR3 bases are TGTGCCACGACAGGGGCGCGCGACGAGCAGTACTTC.

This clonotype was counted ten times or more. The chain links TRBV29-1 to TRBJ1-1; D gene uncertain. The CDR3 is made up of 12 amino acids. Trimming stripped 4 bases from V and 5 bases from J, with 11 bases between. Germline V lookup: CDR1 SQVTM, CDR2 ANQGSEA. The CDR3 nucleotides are TGCAGCGTTGTCCCTAGTCGGACTGAAGCTTTCTTT. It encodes CSVVPSRTEAFF.

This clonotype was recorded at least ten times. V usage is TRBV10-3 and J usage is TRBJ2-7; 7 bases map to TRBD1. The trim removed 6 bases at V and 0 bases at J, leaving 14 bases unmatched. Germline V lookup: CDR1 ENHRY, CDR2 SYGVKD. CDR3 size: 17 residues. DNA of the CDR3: TGTGCCATCAGGAGAGGGACGTGGGACAGTGACTCCTACGAGCAGTACTTC. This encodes CAIRRGTWDSDSYEQYF.

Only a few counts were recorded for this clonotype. The chain's CDR3 is CASSLAPRVGHQSYNEQFF. DNA for the CDR3: TGTGCCAGCAGCTTAGCTCCTAGGGTTGGACACCAGTCCTACAATGAGCAGTTCTTC. The chain combines TRBV7-6 with TRBJ2-1, with D possibly TRBD1 on 5 matching bases. V shed 0 bases and J shed 1 base, with 19 bases lying between them. Looked up from germline, CDR1 is SGHVS and CDR2 is FNYEAQ. The CDR3 consists of 19 residues.

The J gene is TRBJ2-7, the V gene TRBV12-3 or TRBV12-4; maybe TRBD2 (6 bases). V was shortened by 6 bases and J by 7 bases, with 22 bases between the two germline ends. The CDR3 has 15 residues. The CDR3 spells CASSLSWGRTVEQYF. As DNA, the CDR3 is TGTGCCAGCAGCCTTTCATGGGGGAGGACGGTGGAGCAGTACTTC.

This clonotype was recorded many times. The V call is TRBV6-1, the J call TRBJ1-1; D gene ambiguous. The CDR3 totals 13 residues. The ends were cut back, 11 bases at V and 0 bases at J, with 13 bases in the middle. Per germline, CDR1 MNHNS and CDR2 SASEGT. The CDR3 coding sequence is TGTGCCGTCACAGTGTCCCTGAACACTGAAGCTTTCTTT. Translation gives CAVTVSLNTEAFF.

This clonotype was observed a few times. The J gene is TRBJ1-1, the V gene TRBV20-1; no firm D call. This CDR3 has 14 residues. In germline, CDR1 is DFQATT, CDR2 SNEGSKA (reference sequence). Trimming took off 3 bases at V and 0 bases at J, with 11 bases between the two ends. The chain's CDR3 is CSASWHSMNTEAFF. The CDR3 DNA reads TGCAGTGCTAGTTGGCATTCCATGAACACTGAAGCTTTCTTT.

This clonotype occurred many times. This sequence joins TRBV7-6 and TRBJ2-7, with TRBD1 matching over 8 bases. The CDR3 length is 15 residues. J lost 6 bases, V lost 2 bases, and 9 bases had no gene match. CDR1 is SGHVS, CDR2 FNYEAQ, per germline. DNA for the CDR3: TGTGCCAGCAGCTTAATGGACAGGGAGGCATCCGAGCAGTACTTC. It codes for CASSLMDREASEQYF. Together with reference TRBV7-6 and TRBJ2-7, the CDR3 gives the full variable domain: GAGVSQSPRYKVTKRGQDVALRCDPISGHVSLYWYRQALGQGPEFLTYFNYEAQQDKSGLPNDRFSAERPEGSISTLTIQRTEQRDSAMYRCASSLMDREASEQYFGPGTRLTVT.

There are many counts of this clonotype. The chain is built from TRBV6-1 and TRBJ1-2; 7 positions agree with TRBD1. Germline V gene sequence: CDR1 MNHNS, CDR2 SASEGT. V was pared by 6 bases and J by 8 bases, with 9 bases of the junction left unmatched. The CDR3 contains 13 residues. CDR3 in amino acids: CASSRGGASGYTF. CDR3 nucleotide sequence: TGTGCCAGCAGCCGAGGGGGCGCGAGCGGCTACACCTTC.

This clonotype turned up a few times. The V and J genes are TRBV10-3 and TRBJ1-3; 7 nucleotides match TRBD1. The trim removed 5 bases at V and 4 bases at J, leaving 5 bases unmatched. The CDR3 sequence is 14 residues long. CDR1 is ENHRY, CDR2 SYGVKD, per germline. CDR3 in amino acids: CAISRDSSGNTIYF. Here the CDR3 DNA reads TGTGCCATCAGTCGGGACAGTTCGGGAAACACCATATATTTT.

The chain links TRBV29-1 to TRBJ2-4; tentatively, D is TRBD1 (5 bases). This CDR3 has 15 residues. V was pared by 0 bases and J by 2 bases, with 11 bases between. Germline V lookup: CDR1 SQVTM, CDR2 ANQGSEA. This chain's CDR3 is CSVEEGANPKNIQYF. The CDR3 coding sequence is TGCAGCGTTGAAGAAGGGGCTAATCCCAAAAACATTCAGTACTTC.

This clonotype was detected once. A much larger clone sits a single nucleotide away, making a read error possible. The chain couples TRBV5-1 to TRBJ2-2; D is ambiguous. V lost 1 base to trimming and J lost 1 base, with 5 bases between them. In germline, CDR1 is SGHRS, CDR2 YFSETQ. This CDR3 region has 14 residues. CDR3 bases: TGCGCCAGCAGCTTGAACGGGAACACCGGGGAGCTGTTTTTT. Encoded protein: CASSLNGNTGELFF.

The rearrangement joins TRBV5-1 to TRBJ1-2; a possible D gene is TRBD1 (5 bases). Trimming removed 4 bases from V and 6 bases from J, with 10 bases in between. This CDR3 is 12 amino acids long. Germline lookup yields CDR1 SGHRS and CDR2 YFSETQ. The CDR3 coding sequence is TGCGCCAGCAGCCCTGCGGGGCATGGCTACACCTTC. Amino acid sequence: CASSPAGHGYTF.